These T cell receptor beta chains were read from a single sample in a study of blood T cell repertoires in COVID-19. Data came from immunoSEQ multiplex PCR; TCRdb stores just in-frame clones and leaves some out. The table includes tens of thousands of clones, nearly 90% detected once. Sequencing used peripheral blood. The receptors derive from a woman of 80 years or more with active or convalescent COVID-19. Both conserved end residues are trimmed from each CDR3. Fields, in order: V gene, CDR3 protein.

TRBV7-9 ASSLSLNTQY
TRBV7-3 ASSLSGDQPQH
TRBV4-3 ASSQDTWDRGWDGANEQF
TRBV9 ASSSLSGANVLT
TRBV7-3 ASSAGGGIDTQY
TRBV27 ASSVTGGGAEAF
TRBV7-2 ASSLFTGATDYGYT
TRBV3-1/TRBV3-2 ASSHKDSLYWAGNTIY
TRBV20-1 SASNPDRATGDQPQH
TRBV5-4 ASSFGEGLPPI
TRBV12-5 ASGRGTSYEQY
TRBV20-1 SASRAGGRQETQY
TRBV7-6 ASSLQGLAGGTGETQY
TRBV5-5 ASSSRDSSYEQY
TRBV7-8 ASSLAIAGGRVETQY
TRBV27 ASRRQGSTYEQY
TRBV7-6 ASSLIASGRLWEQY
TRBV11-2 ASSPRILTGGRNEQF
TRBV30 AWSALGQGFGYT
TRBV5-4 ASRRDNNEQF
TRBV7-6 ASSLGLAGGYEQY
TRBV19 ASSSSYGRDTEAF
TRBV5-6 ASSLFSGDLYEQY
TRBV6-5 ASSLPGGRGYT
TRBV29-1 SVARLAVNEQF
TRBV18 ASSTNPLAGGQETQY
TRBV7-2 ASSGPRTGKQY
TRBV28 ASIGIMNTEAF
TRBV18 ASHGTDYNEQF
TRBV27 ASSQGQITNEKLF
TRBV7-9 ASSFDTNTGELF
TRBV16 ASSQWGAGGPREQY
TRBV6-5 ASRAGPTMNTEAF
TRBV2 ASSEVRGTEAF
TRBV6-5 ASSDRGTGELF
TRBV11-3 ASSLGGSETQY
TRBV15 ATSREEGGLDGYT
TRBV6-5 ASSRTGSSWGQF
TRBV2 ASKGTQGNEKLF
TRBV7-9 ASSLMSGQGAAGANVLT
TRBV9 ASSPGGQETQY
TRBV7-6 ASSPYTEAF
TRBV15 ATSRDPGTSGNNEQF
TRBV7-2 ASSLDLAGAEQY
TRBV28 ASSLSDRVNTEAF
TRBV28 ASVGTADYEQY
TRBV3-1/TRBV3-2 ASSRARGALGYT
TRBV6-5 ASTLRGGSPLH